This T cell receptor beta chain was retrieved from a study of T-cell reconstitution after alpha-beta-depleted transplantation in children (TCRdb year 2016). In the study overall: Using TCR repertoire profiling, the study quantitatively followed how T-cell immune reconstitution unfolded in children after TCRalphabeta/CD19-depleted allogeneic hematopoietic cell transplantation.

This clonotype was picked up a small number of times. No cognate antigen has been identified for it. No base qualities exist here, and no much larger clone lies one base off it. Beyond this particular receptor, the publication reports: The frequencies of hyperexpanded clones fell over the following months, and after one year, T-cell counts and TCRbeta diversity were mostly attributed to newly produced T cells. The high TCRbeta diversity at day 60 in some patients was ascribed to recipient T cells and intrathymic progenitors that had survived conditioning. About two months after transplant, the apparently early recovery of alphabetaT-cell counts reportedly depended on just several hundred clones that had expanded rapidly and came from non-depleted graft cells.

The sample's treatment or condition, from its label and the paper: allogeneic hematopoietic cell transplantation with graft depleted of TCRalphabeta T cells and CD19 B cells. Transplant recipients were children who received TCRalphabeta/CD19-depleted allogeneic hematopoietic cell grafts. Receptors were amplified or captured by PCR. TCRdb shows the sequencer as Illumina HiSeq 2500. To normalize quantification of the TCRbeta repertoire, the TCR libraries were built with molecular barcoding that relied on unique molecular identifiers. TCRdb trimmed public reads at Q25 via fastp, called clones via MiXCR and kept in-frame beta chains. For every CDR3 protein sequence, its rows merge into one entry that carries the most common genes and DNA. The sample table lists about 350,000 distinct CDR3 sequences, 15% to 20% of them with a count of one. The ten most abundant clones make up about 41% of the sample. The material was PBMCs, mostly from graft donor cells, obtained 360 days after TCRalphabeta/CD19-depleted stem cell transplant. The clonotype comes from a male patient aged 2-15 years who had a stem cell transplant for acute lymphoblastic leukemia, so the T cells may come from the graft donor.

The CDR3 reads as follows: CASSQARYLGLEDTGELFF. In nucleotides, the sequence is TGCGCCAGCAGCCAAGCCCGTTATTTGGGACTAGAGGACACCGGGGAGCTGTTTTTT. The V and J genes are TRBV4-3 and TRBJ2-2, and 8 bases in between align with TRBD2. Germline trimming amounts to 1 base on V and 3 bases on J, with 13 as the count of junction bases outside the gene matches. CDR1 LGHNA and CDR2 YSLEER were looked up in the germline V gene. From the cysteine up to the phenylalanine, the CDR3 has a length of 19 residues. Only the CDR3 DNA is retained, 57 bases long and in frame from the first base.